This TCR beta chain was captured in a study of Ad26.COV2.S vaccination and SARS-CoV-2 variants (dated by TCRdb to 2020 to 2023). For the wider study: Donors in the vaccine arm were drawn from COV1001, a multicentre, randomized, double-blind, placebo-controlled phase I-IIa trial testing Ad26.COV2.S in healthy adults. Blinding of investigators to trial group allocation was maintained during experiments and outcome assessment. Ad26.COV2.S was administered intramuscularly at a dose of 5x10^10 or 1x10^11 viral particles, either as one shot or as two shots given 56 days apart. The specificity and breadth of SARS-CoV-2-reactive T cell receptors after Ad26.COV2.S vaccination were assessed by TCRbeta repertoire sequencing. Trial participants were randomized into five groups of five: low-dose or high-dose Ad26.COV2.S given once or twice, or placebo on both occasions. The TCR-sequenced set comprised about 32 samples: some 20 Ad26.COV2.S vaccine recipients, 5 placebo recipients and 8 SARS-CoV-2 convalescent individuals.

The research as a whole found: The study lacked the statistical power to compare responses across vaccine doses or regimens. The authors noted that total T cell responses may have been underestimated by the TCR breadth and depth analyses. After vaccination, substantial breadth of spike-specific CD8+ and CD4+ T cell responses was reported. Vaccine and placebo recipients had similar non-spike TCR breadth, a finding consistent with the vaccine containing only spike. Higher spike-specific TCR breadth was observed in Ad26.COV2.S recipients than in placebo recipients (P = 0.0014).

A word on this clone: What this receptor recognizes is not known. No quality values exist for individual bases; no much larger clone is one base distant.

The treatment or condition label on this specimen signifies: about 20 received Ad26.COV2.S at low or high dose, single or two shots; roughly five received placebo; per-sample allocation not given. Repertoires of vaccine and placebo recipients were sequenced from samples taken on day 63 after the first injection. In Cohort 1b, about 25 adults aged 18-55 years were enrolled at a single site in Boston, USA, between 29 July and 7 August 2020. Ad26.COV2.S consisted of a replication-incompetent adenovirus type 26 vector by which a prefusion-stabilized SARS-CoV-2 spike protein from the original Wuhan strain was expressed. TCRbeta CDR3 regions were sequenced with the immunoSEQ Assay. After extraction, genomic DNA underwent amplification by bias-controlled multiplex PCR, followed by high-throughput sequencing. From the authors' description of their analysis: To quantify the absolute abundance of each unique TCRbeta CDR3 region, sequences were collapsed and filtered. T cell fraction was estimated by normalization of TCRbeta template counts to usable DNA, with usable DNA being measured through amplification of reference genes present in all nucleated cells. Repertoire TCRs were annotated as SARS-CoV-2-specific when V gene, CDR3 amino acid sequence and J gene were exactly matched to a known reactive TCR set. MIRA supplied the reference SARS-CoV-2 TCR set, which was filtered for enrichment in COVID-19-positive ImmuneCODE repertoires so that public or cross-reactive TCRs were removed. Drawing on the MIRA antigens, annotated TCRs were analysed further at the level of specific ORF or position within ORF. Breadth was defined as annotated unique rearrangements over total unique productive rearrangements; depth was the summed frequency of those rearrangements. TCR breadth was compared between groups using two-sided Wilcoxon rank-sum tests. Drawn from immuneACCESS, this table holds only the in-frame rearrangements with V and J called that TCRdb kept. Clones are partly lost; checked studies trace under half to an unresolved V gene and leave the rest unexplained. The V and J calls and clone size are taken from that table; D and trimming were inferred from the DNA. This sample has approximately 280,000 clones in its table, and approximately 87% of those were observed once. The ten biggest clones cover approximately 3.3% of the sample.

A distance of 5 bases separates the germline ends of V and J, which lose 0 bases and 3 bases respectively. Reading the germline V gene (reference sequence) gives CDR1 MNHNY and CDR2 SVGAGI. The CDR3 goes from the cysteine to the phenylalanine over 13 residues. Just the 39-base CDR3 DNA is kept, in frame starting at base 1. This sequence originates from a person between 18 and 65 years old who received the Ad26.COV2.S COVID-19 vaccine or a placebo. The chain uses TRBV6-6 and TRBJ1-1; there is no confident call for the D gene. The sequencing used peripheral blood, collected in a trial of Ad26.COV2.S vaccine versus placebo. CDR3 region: CASSYSPYTEAFF. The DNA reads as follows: TGTGCCAGCAGTTACTCGCCGTACACTGAAGCTTTCTTT.